A single sample is the source of the 21 T cell receptor beta chains below, sequenced in a study of T cell changes during pregnancy in multiple sclerosis. Sequencing used immunoSEQ multiplex PCR; TCRdb keeps in-frame clones, though not all of them. The profile covers about 57,000 clones, with approximately 89% appearing a single time and about 3.7% taken by the ten largest. The sample here was peripheral blood, taken after pregnancy. The receptors come from a female donor in good health, enrolled as a control in a pregnancy study.

This clone was detected only a few times. The chain combines TRBV29-1 with TRBJ1-1; D is perhaps TRBD1 (5 bases). This CDR3 region has 13 residues. Germline CDR1 and CDR2: SQVTM and ANQGSEA. V lost 0 bases, J lost 4 bases, and 9 bases lay in between. The CDR3, as DNA: TGCAGCGTTGAAGAAGGGGTTGGCACTGAAGCTTTCTTT. Translation: CSVEEGVGTEAFF. Together with reference TRBV29-1 and TRBJ1-1, the CDR3 gives the full variable domain: SAVISQKPSRDICQRGTSLTIQCQVDSQVTMMFWYRQQPGQSLTLIATANQGSEATYESGFVIDKFPISRPNLTFSTLTVSNMSPEDSSIYLCSVEEGVGTEAFFGQGTRLTVV.

J is TRBJ2-5 and V is TRBV5-5; TRBD2 matches 14 bases. Germline V gives CDR1 SGHKS, CDR2 YYEKEE (reference sequence). The ends lost 3 bases at V and 4 bases at J; junction bases unmatched: 8. This CDR3 contains 17 residues. CDR3 bases: TGTGCCAGCAGCTCCTCGCCGGGGACTAGCGGGAGAGAGACCCAGTACTTC. Protein product: CASSSSPGTSGRETQYF.

The CDR3, as DNA: TGTGCCAGCAGCTTAGTGTTTAGCGGGGGGACCTACGAGCAGTACTTC. Amino acid sequence: CASSLVFSGGTYEQYF. The gene calls are TRBV7-2 and TRBJ2-7; TRBD2 matches at 10 bases. This CDR3 region has 16 residues. Germline trimming cut 1 base from V and 2 bases from J; bases unmatched to any gene: 5. Germline assignment: CDR1 SGHTA and CDR2 FQGNSA.

V gene TRBV7-9 combines with J gene TRBJ1-3; D possibly corresponds to TRBD1 (5 bases). The CDR3 is 15 amino acids. Germline values: CDR1 SEHNR, CDR2 FQNEAQ (reference sequence). Trimming took 5 bases from V and 0 from J, leaving 11 bases between them. CDR3 in amino acids: CASSPQVSSGNTIYF. Here the CDR3 DNA reads TGTGCCAGCAGCCCACAGGTCTCCTCTGGAAACACCATATATTTT.

The J gene is TRBJ2-7, the V gene TRBV6-5; 7 bases line up with TRBD1. CDR3 size: 15 residues. V trimming: 6 bases; J trimming: 2 bases; junction bases outside the gene matches: 10. The germline gives CDR1 MNHEY, CDR2 SVGAGI. In DNA, the CDR3 is TGTGCCAGCAGACCCGGGACAGCCAGACCCTACGAGCAGTACTTC. Its protein product is CASRPGTARPYEQYF.

The chain employs TRBV28 and TRBJ2-3, with a tentative D call TRBD1 (6 bases). Germline values: CDR1 MDHEN, CDR2 SYDVKM. V lost 7 bases and J 0 bases, leaving 11 bases between the germline ends. The CDR3 is made up of 14 amino acids. The CDR3 reads CASKQQGSTDTQYF. Here the CDR3 DNA reads TGTGCCAGCAAACAACAGGGTAGCACAGATACGCAGTATTTT.

This chain uses TRBV7-2 with TRBJ2-6, with D uncertain. Germline V gene data show CDR1 as SGHTA and CDR2 as FQGNSA. The CDR3 covers 11 residues. The V end lost 5 bases, the J end lost 10 bases, and 6 bases lay between the germline ends. The CDR3 region has the DNA TGTGCCAGCAGCCCCTCTAACGTCCTGACTTTC. Amino acid sequence: CASSPSNVLTF. Combining the CDR3 with reference TRBV7-2 and TRBJ2-6 gives the whole variable domain GAGVSQSPSNKVTEKGKDVELRCDPISGHTALYWYRQSLGQGLEFLIYFQGNSAPDKSGLPSDRFSAERTGGSVSTLTIQRTQQEDSAVYLCASSPSNVLTFGAGSRLTVL.

The rearrangement links TRBV18 to TRBJ2-2, with unresolved D. The length of the CDR3 is 17 residues. The V gene lost 2 bases and the J gene lost 0 bases, with 13 bases spanning the gap. Germline assignment: CDR1 KGHSH and CDR2 LQKENI. CDR3 bases: TGTGCCAGCTCACCATTTTACCGGTTGACGAACACCGGGGAGCTGTTTTTT. Protein: CASSPFYRLTNTGELFF.

The rearrangement links TRBV11-2 to TRBJ2-7; a possible D gene is TRBD2 (5 bases). The CDR3 is 16 residues long. V gave up 3 bases and J gave up 2 bases, with 17 bases separating them. The germline V gene has CDR1 SGHAT and CDR2 FQNNGV. CDR3 nucleotides: TGTGCCAGCAGCTTCCGCCGGCGGACGGAGGCCTACGAGCAGTACTTC. As protein: CASSFRRRTEAYEQYF.

J is TRBJ1-1 and V is TRBV27, with a tentative D call TRBD1 (6 bases). Trimming shortened V by 2 bases and J by 3 bases, and 19 bases separated the two germline ends. This CDR3 is 17 amino acids long. Germline V gives CDR1 MNHEY, CDR2 SMNVEV (reference sequence). The CDR3 loop reads CASSLQWTALVDTEAFF. The CDR3 coding sequence is TGTGCCAGCAGTTTACAGTGGACAGCCTTGGTGGACACTGAAGCTTTCTTT.

In this sample, this clone turned up once. The chain couples TRBV29-1 to TRBJ2-5; 8 nucleotides match TRBD2. The germline V gene has CDR1 SQVTM and CDR2 ANQGSEA. V shed 0 bases and J 2 bases; nucleotides not matched to a gene: 8. The CDR3 is 16 residues long. The CDR3 protein is CSVEDGGGTHQETQYF. The CDR3 DNA reads TGCAGCGTTGAAGATGGCGGGGGGACACATCAAGAGACCCAGTACTTC.

The V and J genes are TRBV6-1 and TRBJ2-1, with D perhaps matching TRBD1 (6 bases). With 7 bases removed from V and 5 bases from J, the gap between germline ends came to 18 bases. This CDR3 has 15 amino acids. In germline, CDR1 is MNHNS, CDR2 SASEGT. Here the CDR3 DNA reads TGTGCCAGCACCTTAGACCTGGGGGCTAACAATGAGCAGTTCTTC. This gives the protein CASTLDLGANNEQFF.

This sequence joins TRBV19 and TRBJ2-2, with D possibly TRBD1 on 6 matching bases. This CDR3 region has 16 residues. Germline V gene data show CDR1 as LNHDA and CDR2 as SQIVND (reference sequence). With 3 bases removed from V and 4 bases from J, the gap between germline ends came to 15 bases. The CDR3 nucleotides read TGTGCCAGTAGTATCCTGTTCACAGGGACCACCGGGGAGCTGTTTTTT. This codes for CASSILFTGTTGELFF. The full variable domain, in which reference TRBV19 and TRBJ2-2 provide the parts outside the CDR3, is DGGITQSPKYLFRKEGQNVTLSCEQNLNHDAMYWYRQDPGQGLRLIYYSQIVNDFQKGDIAEGYSVSREKKESFPLTVTSAQKNPTAFYLCASSILFTGTTGELFFGEGSRLTVL.

V usage is TRBV5-1 and J usage is TRBJ2-7; TRBD1 matches 7 bases. This CDR3 has 15 amino acids. Trimming at V came to 4 bases and at J to 5 bases, leaving 12 bases not matched to a gene. CDR1 SGHRS and CDR2 YFSETQ come from the germline V gene. The CDR3 sequence is CASSPSQGGTDEQYF. The CDR3 DNA reads as TGCGCCAGCAGCCCGAGCCAAGGGGGCACCGACGAGCAGTACTTC.

CDR3 sequence reads: CASSFGAGDTQYF. CDR3 nucleotides: TGTGCCAGCAGCTTTGGCGCGGGGGATACGCAGTATTTT. The chain combines TRBV7-2 with TRBJ2-3; tentative D call: TRBD2 (6 bases). There are 13 residues in the CDR3. Germline values: CDR1 SGHTA, CDR2 FQGNSA. Trimming shortened V by 3 bases and J by 6 bases, and 10 bases separated the two germline ends. Full variable domain (missing parts from reference TRBV7-2 and TRBJ2-3): GAGVSQSPSNKVTEKGKDVELRCDPISGHTALYWYRQSLGQGLEFLIYFQGNSAPDKSGLPSDRFSAERTGGSVSTLTIQRTQQEDSAVYLCASSFGAGDTQYFGPGTRLTVL.

J is TRBJ1-4 and V is TRBV11-2, with 9 bases identical to TRBD1. The CDR3 covers 16 residues. CDR1 and CDR2 from the germline V gene are SGHAT and FQNNGV. After removal of 5 bases from V and 7 bases from J, the junction contained 11 bases not matched to a gene. CDR3 in amino acids: CASSRGWDRDPEKLFF. In DNA form, the CDR3 reads TGTGCCAGCAGCCGCGGGTGGGACAGGGACCCTGAAAAACTGTTTTTT.

The V gene is TRBV11-2, the J gene TRBJ2-3; TRBD1 matches at 8 bases. Germline assignment: CDR1 SGHAT and CDR2 FQNNGV. Trimming removed 5 bases from V and 6 bases from J; junction bases left unmatched: 7. The CDR3 extends over 14 amino acids. The CDR3 region has the DNA TGTGCCAGCAGCGTTGACAGGGGAGGCGATACGCAGTATTTT. Translating gives CASSVDRGGDTQYF.

This clone was detected only once. The junction and the germline gene differ at one end; a read error may be behind it. This chain links TRBV28 with TRBJ1-2, with D tentatively TRBD1 (5 bases). Germline lookup yields CDR1 MDHEN and CDR2 SYDVKM. The CDR3 is 10 residues long. The CDR3: CAAGREQASF. The CDR3 nucleotides are TGTGCGGCGGGACGGGAGCAGGCCTCCTTC.

This sequence joins TRBV5-6 and TRBJ1-1; D is undetermined. The CDR3 contains 13 residues. In germline, CDR1 is SGHDT, CDR2 YYEEEE. V was shortened by 5 bases and J by 0 bases, with 8 bases between the two germline ends. The DNA for the CDR3 is TGTGCCAGCAGTTTCCTTATGAACACTGAAGCTTTCTTT. It translates to CASSFLMNTEAFF.

The genes are TRBV7-9 and TRBJ2-7; 7 nucleotides agree with TRBD2. The CDR3 has 15 amino acids. From germline, CDR1 is SEHNR and CDR2 FQNEAQ (reference sequence). The V segment lost 5 bases and the J segment 3 bases; nucleotides outside the gene matches: 10. The CDR3 DNA sequence: TGTGCCAGCAGCAAGGGGACTATCTTACGCTACGAGCAGTACTTC. Encoded protein: CASSKGTILRYEQYF.

This clone was detected only once. CDR3 residues: CASSRGLAGGFANTGELFF. CDR3 nucleotides: TGTGCCAGCAGTCGAGGACTAGCGGGTGGGTTCGCGAACACCGGGGAGCTGTTTTTT. This rearrangement joins TRBV28 to TRBJ2-2, with 11 bases aligning to TRBD2. V dropped 5 bases and J dropped 0; count of bases not matched to a gene: 11. CDR1 and CDR2 (germline): MDHEN, SYDVKM. The length of the CDR3 is 19 residues.